The rows below give T cell receptor beta chains drawn from one sample of a study of blood T cell repertoires in COVID-19. Some clones are missing from TCRdb's copy, which holds only in-frame ones; the method was immunoSEQ multiplex PCR. The sample shows about 190,000 clones, approximately 91% of them seen only once. Sequenced: peripheral blood. The source is a middle-aged man with acute or convalescent COVID-19. Each CDR3 is given with its conserved first and last residue. The order of the fields is V gene, J gene, CDR3 protein.

>TRBV19|TRBJ1-1
CASSLGQNTEAFF
>TRBV9|TRBJ2-7
CASSPTGNEQYF
>TRBV5-1|TRBJ1-2
CASSQTTGYYTF
>TRBV11-2|TRBJ1-1
CASRITGGVTEAFF
>TRBV5-6|TRBJ1-2
CASSLWGPGTGNYGYTF
>TRBV5-1|TRBJ1-6
CASSLMGSVVENSPLHF
>TRBV23-1|TRBJ2-5
CASSLAEETQYF
>TRBV9|TRBJ2-2
CASSVESSDLTGELFF
>TRBV6-5|TRBJ1-3
CASSYSLDSSGNTIYF
>TRBV6-5|TRBJ1-4
CASSPLSTVNEKLFF
>TRBV28|TRBJ1-2
CAAGRGGYGYTF
>TRBV6-5|TRBJ2-3
CASSYSGGPTDTQYF
>TRBV19|TRBJ2-3
CASSIISGDKDTQYF
>TRBV12-5|TRBJ1-2
CASGPPTGDYGYTF
>TRBV7-2|TRBJ2-1
CASSSPAEGNEQFF
>TRBV6-5|TRBJ1-3
CASSYSGGGNTIYF
>TRBV19|TRBJ1-1
CASSRNYLEAFF
>TRBV7-9|TRBJ2-2
CASSVTAPNTGELFF
>TRBV19|TRBJ2-1
CASSMWGDEQFF
>TRBV28|TRBJ1-2
CASSFWSGGHYGYTF
>TRBV9|TRBJ2-3
CASSVGVADTQYF
>TRBV20-1|TRBJ1-3
CSASGAGISSGNTIYF
>TRBV28|TRBJ1-5
CASSRRGRNQPQHF
>TRBV24-1|TRBJ2-5
CATSDPTPGQGGWTQYF
>TRBV3-1/TRBV3-2|TRBJ2-7
CASSPRAGEGEQYF
>TRBV5-1|TRBJ2-5
CASSLALAGGETQYF
>TRBV5-4|TRBJ2-7
CASSLTGSYEQYF
>TRBV4-1|TRBJ2-3
CASSQVAGAGTQYF
>TRBV21-1|TRBJ1-5
CASSKGQGIGNQPQHF
>TRBV21-1|TRBJ1-6
CASRWNRDYNSPLHF
>TRBV5-1|TRBJ2-4
CASSSGLVENIQYF
>TRBV4-2|TRBJ1-2
CASSTPLRGHGYTF
>TRBV5-1|TRBJ1-1
CASSPGQGTEAFF
>TRBV30|TRBJ1-4
CAWSRGQGLEKLFF
>TRBV24-1|TRBJ1-6
CATSDLLAGLSSYNSPLHF
>TRBV19|TRBJ2-7
CASSGGLAVYEQYF
>TRBV30|TRBJ2-7
CAWATGGAYEQYF
>TRBV5-1|TRBJ2-2
CASSLETTGWNTGELFF
>TRBV5-1|TRBJ2-2
CASSTLPGLGTGELFF
>TRBV7-8|TRBJ2-3
CASSLVSGGLADTQYF
>TRBV18|TRBJ2-1
CASSPTGLEQFF